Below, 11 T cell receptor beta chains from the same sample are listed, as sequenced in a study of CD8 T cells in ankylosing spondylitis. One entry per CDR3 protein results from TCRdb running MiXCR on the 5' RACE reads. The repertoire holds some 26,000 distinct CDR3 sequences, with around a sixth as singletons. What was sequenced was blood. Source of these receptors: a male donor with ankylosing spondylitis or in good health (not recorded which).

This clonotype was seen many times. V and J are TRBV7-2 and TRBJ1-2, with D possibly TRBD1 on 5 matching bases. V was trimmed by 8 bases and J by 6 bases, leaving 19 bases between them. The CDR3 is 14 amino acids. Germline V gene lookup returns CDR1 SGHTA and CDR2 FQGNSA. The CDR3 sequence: CASGTLAPSHGYTF. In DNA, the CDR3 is TGTGCCAGCGGGACCCTGGCACCTAGCCATGGCTACACCTTC.

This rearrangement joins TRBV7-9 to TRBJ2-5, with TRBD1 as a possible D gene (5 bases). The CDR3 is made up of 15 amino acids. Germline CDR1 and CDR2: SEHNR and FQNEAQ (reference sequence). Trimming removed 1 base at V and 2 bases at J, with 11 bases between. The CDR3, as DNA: TGTGCCAGCAGCTTAGGGGGCCGACAGCAAGAGACCCAGTACTTC. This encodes CASSLGGRQQETQYF.

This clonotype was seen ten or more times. CDR3 coding DNA: TGTGCCAGCAGCTTAGGGATCGGGAGGTTGGTCAACGAGCAGTACTTC. Amino acids: CASSLGIGRLVNEQYF. The gene calls are TRBV7-6 and TRBJ2-7; 7 bases agree with TRBD2. The V gene's germline CDR1 is SGHVS and CDR2 FNYEAQ. Trimming removed 1 base from V and 5 bases from J; junction bases left unmatched: 11. CDR3 size: 16 residues.

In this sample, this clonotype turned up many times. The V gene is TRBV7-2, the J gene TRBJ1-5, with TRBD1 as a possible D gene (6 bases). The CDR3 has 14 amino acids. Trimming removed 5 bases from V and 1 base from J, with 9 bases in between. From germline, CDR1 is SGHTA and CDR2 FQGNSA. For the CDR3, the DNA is TGTGCCAGCAGCCCCCAGGGGAGCAATCAGCCCCAGCATTTT. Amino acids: CASSPQGSNQPQHF.

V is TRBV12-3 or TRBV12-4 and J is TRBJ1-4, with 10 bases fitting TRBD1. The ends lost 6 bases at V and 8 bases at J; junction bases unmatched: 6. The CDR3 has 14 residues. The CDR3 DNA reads TGTGCCAGCAGAGGACAGGGGGGTTGGGAAAAACTGTTTTTT. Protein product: CASRGQGGWEKLFF.

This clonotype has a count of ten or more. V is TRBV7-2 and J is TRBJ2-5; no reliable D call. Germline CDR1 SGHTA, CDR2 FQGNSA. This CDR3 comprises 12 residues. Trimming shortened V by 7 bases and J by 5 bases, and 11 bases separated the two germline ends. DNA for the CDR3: TGTGCCAGCACCCCTCGGGTGGAGACCCAGTACTTC. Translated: CASTPRVETQYF.

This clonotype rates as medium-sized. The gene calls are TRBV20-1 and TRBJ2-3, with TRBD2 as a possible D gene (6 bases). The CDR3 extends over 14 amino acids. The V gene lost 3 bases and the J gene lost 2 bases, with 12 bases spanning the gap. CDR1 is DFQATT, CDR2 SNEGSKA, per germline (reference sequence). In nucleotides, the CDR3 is TGCAGTGCTAGCTTATTAGCGGACACAGATACGCAGTATTTT. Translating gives CSASLLADTDTQYF.

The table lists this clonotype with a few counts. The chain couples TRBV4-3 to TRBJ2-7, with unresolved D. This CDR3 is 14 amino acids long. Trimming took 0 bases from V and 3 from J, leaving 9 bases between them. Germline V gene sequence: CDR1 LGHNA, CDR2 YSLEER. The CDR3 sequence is CASSQDLSSYEQYF. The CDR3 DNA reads TGCGCCAGCAGCCAAGATCTCTCTAGCTACGAGCAGTACTTC.

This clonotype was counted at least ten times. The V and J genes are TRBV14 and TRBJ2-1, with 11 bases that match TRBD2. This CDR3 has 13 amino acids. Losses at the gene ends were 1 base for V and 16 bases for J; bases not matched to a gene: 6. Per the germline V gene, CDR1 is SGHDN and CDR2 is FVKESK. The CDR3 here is CASSQGLAGPLFF. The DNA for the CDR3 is TGTGCCAGCAGCCAAGGACTAGCGGGGCCCCTTTTCTTC.

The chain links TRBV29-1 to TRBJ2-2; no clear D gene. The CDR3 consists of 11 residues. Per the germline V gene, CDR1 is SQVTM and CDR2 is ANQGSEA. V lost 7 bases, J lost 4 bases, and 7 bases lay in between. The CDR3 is CSAESTGELFF. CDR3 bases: TGCAGCGCCGAGTCCACCGGGGAGCTGTTTTTT.

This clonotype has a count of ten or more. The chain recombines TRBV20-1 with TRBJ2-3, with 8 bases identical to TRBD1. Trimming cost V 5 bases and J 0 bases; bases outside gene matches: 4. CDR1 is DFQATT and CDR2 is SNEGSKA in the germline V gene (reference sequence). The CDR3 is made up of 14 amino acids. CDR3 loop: CSALDRASTDTQYF. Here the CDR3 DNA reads TGCAGTGCTCTGGACAGGGCCAGCACAGATACGCAGTATTTT.